Following are 14 T cell receptor beta chains from one sample sequenced in a study of Ad26.COV2.S vaccination and SARS-CoV-2 variants. As for treatment: roughly 18 received Ad26.COV2.S at low or high dose, single or two shots; roughly five received placebo; per-sample allocation not given. Sample collection was performed on day 63 after the first vaccine or placebo injection. Assay: immunoSEQ multiplex PCR; the TCRdb copy retains only in-frame clones and omits some. Here the sample spans hundreds of thousands of clones, 89% being singletons. This material consisted of peripheral blood, taken in a trial of Ad26.COV2.S vaccine versus placebo. These receptors were obtained from a person between 18 and 65 years old who received the Ad26.COV2.S COVID-19 vaccine or a placebo.

This clone was seen a handful of times. This chain connects TRBV19 to TRBJ1-2, with a weak D call TRBD1 (6 bases). The CDR3 loop spans 15 amino acids. V lost 3 bases, J lost 1 base, and 12 bases lay in between. Per the germline V gene, CDR1 is LNHDA and CDR2 is SQIVND (reference sequence). The CDR3 DNA is TGTGCCAGTAGTATCCTAGGACAGTTTAACTATGGCTACACCTTC. This codes for CASSILGQFNYGYTF.

This chain connects TRBV18 to TRBJ2-7; maybe TRBD1 (5 bases). The CDR3 runs 12 residues. V dropped 4 bases and J dropped 2 bases, with 6 bases sitting between them. Germline V gives CDR1 KGHSH, CDR2 LQKENI. CDR3 in amino acids: CASSQDTYEQYF. DNA for the CDR3: TGTGCCAGCTCACAGGACACCTACGAGCAGTACTTC.

This clone turned up a few times. The chain has TRBV7-6 and TRBJ1-6; D not certain. The CDR3 runs to 14 residues. CDR1 SGHVS and CDR2 FNYEAQ come from the germline V gene. Between the trimmed V and J ends, which lost 6 bases and 7 bases, there was a span of 13 bases. The CDR3 DNA reads as TGTGCCAGCAGGTCGACACCACAGAATTCACCCCTCCACTTT. Translating gives CASRSTPQNSPLHF.

The V and J genes are TRBV18 and TRBJ1-2, with D possibly matching TRBD1 (6 bases). Trimming took 5 bases from V and 4 from J, leaving 14 bases between them. CDR1 and CDR2 from the germline V gene are KGHSH and LQKENI. The CDR3 spans 14 residues. Written as DNA, the CDR3 is TGTGCCAGCTCAATCGGACAGAGGTTCTATGGCTACACCTTC. It translates to CASSIGQRFYGYTF.

The chain uses TRBV12-3 or TRBV12-4 and TRBJ2-1; perhaps TRBD2 as D (5 bases). The CDR3 consists of 13 residues. With 6 bases removed from V and 10 bases from J, the gap between germline ends came to 16 bases. The CDR3 DNA follows: TGTGCCAGCAGCCTAGCAAGTGTGGGGGAGCAGTTCTTC. Its translation is CASSLASVGEQFF.

The CDR3 here is CASSQDRAVSSPLHF. The CDR3 DNA is TGTGCCAGCAGCCAAGACAGGGCGGTCAGTTCACCCCTCCACTTT. The chain combines TRBV7-9 with TRBJ1-6, with 7 bases aligning to TRBD1. The germline CDR1 and CDR2 sequences are SEHNR and FQNEAQ (reference sequence). V shed 5 bases and J 9 bases; nucleotides not matched to a gene: 10. The CDR3 extends over 15 amino acids.

This chain links TRBV30 with TRBJ2-2; 9 bases align to TRBD1. This CDR3 comprises 12 residues. Unmatched junction bases numbered 2, after V lost 5 bases and J lost 7 bases. The V gene's germline CDR1 is GTSNPN and CDR2 SVGIG (reference sequence). CDR3 region: CAWGQGNGELFF. The DNA of the CDR3 is TGTGCCTGGGGACAGGGGAACGGGGAGCTGTTTTTT.

V usage is TRBV30 and J usage is TRBJ2-6; D not certain. V shed 1 base and J shed 1 base, with 14 bases lying between them. The length of the CDR3 is 17 residues. Per the germline V gene, CDR1 is GTSNPN and CDR2 is SVGIG (reference sequence). This CDR3 is CAWSEWGSPSGANVLTF. For the CDR3, the DNA is TGTGCCTGGAGTGAATGGGGTTCACCATCTGGGGCCAACGTCCTGACTTTC.

The rearrangement joins TRBV19 to TRBJ2-3; the D is unclear. Germline values: CDR1 LNHDA, CDR2 SQIVND (reference sequence). This CDR3 region has 14 residues. V was pared by 2 bases and J by 6 bases, with 12 bases between. The CDR3 loop is CASSIKKKGDTQYF. CDR3 DNA: TGTGCCAGTAGTATAAAGAAGAAAGGGGATACGCAGTATTTT.

This chain uses TRBV15 with TRBJ2-7; TRBD1 matches at 8 bases. V trimming: 0 bases; J trimming: 1 base; junction bases outside the gene matches: 11. There are 18 residues in the CDR3. Germline-derived CDR1 and CDR2 are LNHNV and YYDKDF (reference sequence). This CDR3 reads CATSRDGGRTGSSYEQYF. CDR3 nucleotide sequence: TGTGCCACCAGCAGAGATGGGGGCCGGACAGGGAGTTCCTACGAGCAGTACTTC.

CDR3 amino acids: CASAGTYTDTQYF. The CDR3 nucleotides are TGCGCCAGCGCCGGGACGTACACAGATACGCAGTATTTT. This chain links TRBV23-1 with TRBJ2-3; D assignment may be TRBD1 or TRBD2 (5 bases each). TRBV23-1 is an ORF; its function is uncertain. With 8 bases removed from V and 2 bases from J, the gap between germline ends came to 11 bases. This CDR3 region has 13 residues.

This chain links TRBV6-2 or TRBV6-3 with TRBJ2-5, with 11 bases matching TRBD2. The CDR3 has 17 amino acids. Germline V gene lookup returns CDR1 MNHEY and CDR2 SVGEGT. Trimming cost V 5 bases and J 2 bases; bases outside gene matches: 10. In DNA form, the CDR3 reads TGTGCCAGCAGTCCCTATTCTAGCGGGGGGCGTCAAGAGACCCAGTACTTC. Translating it yields CASSPYSSGGRQETQYF.

The chain uses TRBV3-1 (or the pseudogene TRBV3-2) and TRBJ2-1, with a possible D match to TRBD1 (6 bases). Trimming pared 4 bases from V and 6 bases from J, leaving 13 bases between. Germline V gives CDR1 LGHDT, CDR2 YNNKEL (reference sequence). This CDR3 is 14 amino acids long. The CDR3 loop reads CASSLLGQPNEQFF. CDR3 coding DNA: TGTGCCAGCAGCCTCCTCGGACAGCCCAATGAGCAGTTCTTC.

The chain combines TRBV5-1 with TRBJ2-1; 11 bases map to TRBD2. Losses at the gene ends were 4 bases for V and 4 bases for J; bases not matched to a gene: 4. Germline V gene sequence: CDR1 SGHRS, CDR2 YFSETQ. The CDR3 sequence is 15 residues long. CDR3 bases: TGCGCCAGCAGCGTGACTAGCGGGGCATACAATGAGCAGTTCTTC. It specifies CASSVTSGAYNEQFF.